The clone carrying this T cell receptor (beta chain) was detected a few times. These data are taken from a study of blood T cell repertoires in COVID-19. This CDR3 spans 14 amino acids. In germline, CDR1 is SGHNT, CDR2 YYREEE (reference sequence). Deletions cut 6 bases from V and 6 bases from J, with 17 bases between. TCRdb's copy holds only in-frame clones and misses some; the assay was immunoSEQ multiplex PCR. The sample lists under 200,000 clones, about four fifths occurring once. The TCR was taken from a man between 70 and 80 years old with active or convalescent COVID-19. V usage is TRBV5-4 and J usage is TRBJ2-3; D is perhaps TRBD2 (5 bases). The sequencing input was peripheral blood. DNA for the CDR3: TGTGCCAGCACTCTCGGGATCACTACCGATACGCAGTATTTT. Translated, it gives CASTLGITTDTQYF.